A selection of T cell receptor beta chains follows, all from one sample in a study of T cell clonotyping in hematopoietic cell transplantation. The assay was immunoSEQ multiplex PCR, and TCRdb's table has in-frame clones only and misses some. The sample has some 5,000 clones, about 84% seen once. Sequencing used peripheral blood mononuclear cells, obtained before stem cell transplant. These receptors originate from a woman aged 45-65 years with acute myeloid leukemia. Some clones in this sample may be carry-over from other donors' samples. Each CDR3 is given with its conserved first and last residue. Each record gives: V gene, clone size, D gene, J gene, CDR3 protein, CDR3 DNA. D genes are given only for firm matches. Some rows mark clone size as missing; the rest say once, few, many or name a class of expanded clone.

v_gene: TRBV19
abundance: -
d_gene: TRBD1
j_gene: TRBJ2-2
CDR3aa: CAVQGATTGELFF
CDR3nt: TGTGCTGTACAGGGGGCGACCACCGGGGAGCTGTTTTTT

v_gene: TRBV19
abundance: -
d_gene: -
j_gene: TRBJ2-5
CDR3aa: CASNAYGTEETQYF
CDR3nt: TGTGCCAGTAACGCCTACGGGACTGAAGAGACCCAGTACTTC

v_gene: TRBV28
abundance: -
d_gene: TRBD1
j_gene: TRBJ2-7
CDR3aa: CASSLHGQGRGEQYF
CDR3nt: TGTGCCAGCAGTTTACACGGACAGGGGAGGGGCGAGCAGTACTTC

v_gene: TRBV28
abundance: once
d_gene: -
j_gene: TRBJ2-7
CDR3aa: CASSGDRDFPYEQYF
CDR3nt: TGTGCCAGCAGTGGGGACCGGGACTTCCCATACGAGCAGTACTTC

v_gene: TRBV28
abundance: few
d_gene: TRBD1
j_gene: TRBJ2-5
CDR3aa: CASSGAGTGGQTQYF
CDR3nt: TGTGCCAGCAGTGGAGCCGGGACAGGGGGTCAGACCCAGTACTTC

v_gene: TRBV5-4
abundance: -
d_gene: -
j_gene: TRBJ1-2
CDR3aa: CASTSGDTTQNGYTF
CDR3nt: TGTGCCAGCACCTCCGGGGACACCACCCAGAATGGCTACACCTTC

v_gene: TRBV28
abundance: -
d_gene: -
j_gene: TRBJ1-2
CDR3aa: CASTYSGGYGYTF
CDR3nt: TGTGCCAGCACCTACAGTGGGGGCTATGGCTACACCTTC

v_gene: TRBV19
abundance: -
d_gene: -
j_gene: TRBJ1-5
CDR3aa: CASSILVGPDGQPQHF
CDR3nt: TGTGCCAGTAGTATCCTGGTGGGGCCGGATGGTCAGCCCCAGCATTTT

v_gene: TRBV9
abundance: -
d_gene: -
j_gene: TRBJ1-2
CDR3aa: CASSVARDAEGGYTF
CDR3nt: TGTGCCAGCAGCGTAGCAAGGGACGCGGAGGGTGGCTACACCTTC

v_gene: TRBV6-6
abundance: -
d_gene: TRBD1
j_gene: TRBJ1-5
CDR3aa: CASSSTGVYSNQPQHF
CDR3nt: TGTGCCAGCAGTTCGACAGGGGTTTATAGCAATCAGCCCCAGCATTTT

v_gene: TRBV6-5
abundance: -
d_gene: -
j_gene: TRBJ1-3
CDR3aa: CASSYGRGGGNTIYF
CDR3nt: TGTGCCAGCAGTTACGGCAGGGGCGGGGGAAACACCATATATTTT

v_gene: TRBV27
abundance: -
d_gene: TRBD1
j_gene: TRBJ2-7
CDR3aa: CASRGWTGAHEQYF
CDR3nt: TGTGCCAGCAGGGGATGGACAGGGGCCCACGAGCAGTACTTC

v_gene: TRBV7-2
abundance: few
d_gene: -
j_gene: TRBJ1-1
CDR3aa: CASSLEVRLAFF
CDR3nt: TGTGCCAGCAGCTTAGAGGTGCGCTTGGCTTTCTTT